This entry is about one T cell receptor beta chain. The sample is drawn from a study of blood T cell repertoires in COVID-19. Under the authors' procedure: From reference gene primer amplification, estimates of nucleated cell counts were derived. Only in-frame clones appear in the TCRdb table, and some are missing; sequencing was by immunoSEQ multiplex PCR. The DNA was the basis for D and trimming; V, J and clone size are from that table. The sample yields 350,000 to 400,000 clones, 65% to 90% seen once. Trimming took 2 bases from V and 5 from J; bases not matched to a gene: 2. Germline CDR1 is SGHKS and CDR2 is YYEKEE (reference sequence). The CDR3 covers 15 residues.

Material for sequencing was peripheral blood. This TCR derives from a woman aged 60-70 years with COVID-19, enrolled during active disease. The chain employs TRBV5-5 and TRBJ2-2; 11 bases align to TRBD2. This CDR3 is CASSLGLAGTGELFF. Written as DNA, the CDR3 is TGTGCCAGCAGCTTAGGACTAGCGGGTACCGGGGAGCTGTTTTTT.